Listed below are T cell receptor beta chains from one sample, sequenced in a study of blood T cell repertoires in COVID-19. Measured with immunoSEQ multiplex PCR; TCRdb has only the in-frame clones, and not every one. The table has about 260,000 clones, approximately 83% seen once. Material: peripheral blood. The receptors originated from a human donor in a cohort sampled during active COVID-19. CDR3s leave out the opening cysteine and the closing phenylalanine or tryptophan.

TRBJ2-5 TRBV18 ASSPSLAGDETQY
TRBJ1-5 TRBV28 ASKDTVQPQH
TRBJ2-5 TRBV2 ASWIVGGETQY
TRBJ2-7 TRBV30 AWQGGLLGQY
TRBJ2-7 TRBV5-1 ASSFEGLAGGEQY
TRBJ2-2 TRBV3-1/TRBV3-2 ASSERQGVGELF
TRBJ2-1 TRBV5-4 ASSLAGAGIHNEQF
TRBJ2-7 TRBV11-3 ASSPYERPYEQY
TRBJ2-7 TRBV28 ASRGGTYEQY
TRBJ2-7 TRBV5-1 ASSLGGQGIFSEQY